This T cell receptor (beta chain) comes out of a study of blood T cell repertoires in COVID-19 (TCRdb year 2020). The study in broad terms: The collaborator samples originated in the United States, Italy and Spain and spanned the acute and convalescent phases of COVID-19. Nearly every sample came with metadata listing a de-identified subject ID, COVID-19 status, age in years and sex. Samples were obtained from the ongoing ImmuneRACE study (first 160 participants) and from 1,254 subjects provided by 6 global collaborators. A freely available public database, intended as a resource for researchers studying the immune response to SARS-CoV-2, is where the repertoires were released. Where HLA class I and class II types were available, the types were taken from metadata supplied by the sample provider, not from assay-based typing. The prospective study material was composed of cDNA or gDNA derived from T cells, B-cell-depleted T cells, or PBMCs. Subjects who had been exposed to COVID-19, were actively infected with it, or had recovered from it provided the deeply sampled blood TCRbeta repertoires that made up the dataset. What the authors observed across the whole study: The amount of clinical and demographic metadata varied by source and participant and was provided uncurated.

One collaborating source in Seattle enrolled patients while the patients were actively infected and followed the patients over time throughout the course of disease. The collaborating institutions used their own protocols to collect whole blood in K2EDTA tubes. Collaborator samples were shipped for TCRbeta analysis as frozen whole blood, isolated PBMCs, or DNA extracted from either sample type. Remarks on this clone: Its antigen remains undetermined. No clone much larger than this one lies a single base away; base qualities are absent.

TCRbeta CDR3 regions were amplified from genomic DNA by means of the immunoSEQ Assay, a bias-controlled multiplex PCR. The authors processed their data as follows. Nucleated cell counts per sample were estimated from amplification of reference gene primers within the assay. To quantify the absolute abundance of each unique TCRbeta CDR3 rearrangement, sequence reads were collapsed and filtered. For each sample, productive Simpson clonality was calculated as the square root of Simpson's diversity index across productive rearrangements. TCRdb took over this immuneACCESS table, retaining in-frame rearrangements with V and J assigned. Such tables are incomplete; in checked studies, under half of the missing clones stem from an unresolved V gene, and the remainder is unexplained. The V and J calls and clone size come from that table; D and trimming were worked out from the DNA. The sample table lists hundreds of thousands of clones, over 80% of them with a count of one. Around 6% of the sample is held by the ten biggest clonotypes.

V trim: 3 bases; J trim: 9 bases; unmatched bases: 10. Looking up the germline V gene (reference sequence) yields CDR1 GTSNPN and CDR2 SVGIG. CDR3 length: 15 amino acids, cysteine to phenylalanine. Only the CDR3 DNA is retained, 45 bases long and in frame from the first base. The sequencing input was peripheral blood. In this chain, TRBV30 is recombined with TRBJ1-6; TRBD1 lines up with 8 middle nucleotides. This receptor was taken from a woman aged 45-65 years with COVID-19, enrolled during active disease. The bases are TGTGCCTGGAGGGCCGGGACAGGAATTTTTTCACCCCTCCACTTT. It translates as CAWRAGTGIFSPLHF.